Below, 14 T cell receptor beta chains from the same sample are listed, as sequenced in a study of STAT5B mutations in CD4+ large granular lymphocyte leukemia. The protocol was immunoSEQ multiplex PCR, while the TCRdb copy is restricted to in-frame clones and leaves out a portion. Here the sample spans tens of thousands of clones, roughly 76% being singletons. The sample comprised CD4+ T cells from blood buffy coats. Source of these receptors: a human donor in good health.

The chain has TRBV29-1 and TRBJ1-3; D is unclear. Trimming took off 8 bases at V and 3 bases at J, with 8 bases between the two ends. The CDR3 totals 11 residues. The germline CDR1 and CDR2 sequences are SQVTM and ANQGSEA. CDR3 protein: CSLRIGNTIYF. CDR3 coding DNA: TGCAGCCTCAGAATTGGAAACACCATATATTTT.

The chain uses TRBV28 and TRBJ1-2; D is uncertain. CDR3 length equals 12 residues. Trimming stripped 8 bases from V and 4 bases from J, with 11 bases between. Germline CDR1 reads MDHEN; CDR2 reads SYDVKM. This chain's CDR3 is CASLEVAYGYTF. The DNA of the CDR3 is TGTGCCAGCCTTGAGGTGGCCTATGGCTACACCTTC.

A few counts support this clone. The chain couples TRBV7-9 to TRBJ1-1, with TRBD1 matching 7 bases. CDR1 and CDR2 from the germline V gene are SEHNR and FQNEAQ (reference sequence). J gave up 6 bases and V 5 bases, and 9 bases lay outside the gene matches. CDR3 length: 14 amino acids. The CDR3 loop reads CASSAVTGWPEAFF. For the CDR3, the DNA is TGTGCCAGCAGCGCCGTGACAGGGTGGCCTGAAGCTTTCTTT. Full variable domain (outside the CDR3, taken from reference TRBV7-9 and TRBJ1-1): DTGVSQNPRHKITKRGQNVTFRCDPISEHNRLYWYRQTLGQGPEFLTYFQNEAQLEKSRLLSDRFSAERPKGSFSTLEIQRTEQGDSAMYLCASSAVTGWPEAFFGQGTRLTVV.

This clone was detected only once. The chain combines TRBV19 with TRBJ2-1; D call uncertain. The CDR3 extends over 14 amino acids. CDR1 and CDR2 (germline): LNHDA, SQIVND (reference sequence). Trimming took off 3 bases at V and 7 bases at J, with 13 bases between the two ends. The CDR3: CASSMAIGVNEQFF. The CDR3 DNA reads as TGTGCCAGTAGTATGGCTATTGGGGTAAATGAGCAGTTCTTC.

Written as DNA, the CDR3 is TGCGCCAGCAGCTTGGGGCGAAGCGGGACCGGGGAGCTGTTTTTT. Translated, it gives CASSLGRSGTGELFF. The chain carries TRBV5-1 and TRBJ2-2; tentatively, D is TRBD2 (6 bases). The germline CDR1 and CDR2 sequences are SGHRS and YFSETQ. CDR3 length: 15 residues. V lost 0 bases and J 5 bases, leaving 11 bases between the germline ends.

The chain is built from TRBV21-1 and TRBJ2-7; the D segment call TRBD1 is taken from the table without a DNA check. TRBV21-1 is assigned pseudogene status. CDR3 size: 17 residues. The DNA for the CDR3 is TGTGCCAGCAGCAGACGATCTGACAGGGAAAGCTCCTACGAGCAGTACTTC. Translation: CASSRRSDRESSYEQYF.

The chain uses TRBV7-2 and TRBJ2-3, with D possibly being TRBD2 (5 bases). The germline CDR1 and CDR2 sequences are SGHTA and FQGNSA. CDR3 size: 17 residues. V was clipped by 5 bases and J by 2 bases, with 20 bases between them. The CDR3 here is CASSQAWRAHLTDTQYF. The CDR3 region has the DNA TGTGCCAGCAGCCAGGCGTGGCGGGCTCACCTCACAGATACGCAGTATTTT. The variable domain in full, with the rest retrieved from reference TRBV7-2 and TRBJ2-3, is GAGVSQSPSNKVTEKGKDVELRCDPISGHTALYWYRQSLGQGLEFLIYFQGNSAPDKSGLPSDRFSAERTGGSVSTLTIQRTQQEDSAVYLCASSQAWRAHLTDTQYFGPGTRLTVL.

V is TRBV5-4 and J is TRBJ2-3; a weak D match, TRBD1 (8 bases). Germline V gives CDR1 SGHNT, CDR2 YYREEE (reference sequence). Trimming took off 5 bases at V and 1 base at J, with 14 bases between the two ends. The CDR3 totals 15 residues. Written as DNA, the CDR3 is TGTGCCAGCAGGGGGGGGACAGGCCGCACAGATACGCAGTATTTT. Translated, it gives CASRGGTGRTDTQYF.

The gene calls are TRBV14 and TRBJ2-3, with 9 nucleotides matching TRBD2. The ends lost 4 bases at V and 4 bases at J; junction bases unmatched: 9. There are 16 residues in the CDR3. In germline, CDR1 is SGHDN, CDR2 FVKESK. The DNA for the CDR3 is TGTGCCAGCAGCCTAATAGCGGGGGCCGGTGCAGATACGCAGTATTTT. Encoded protein: CASSLIAGAGADTQYF.

The V and J genes are TRBV10-3 and TRBJ2-7, with no clear D. Trimming cost V 2 bases and J 7 bases, with 9 bases left between them. Germline CDR1 is ENHRY and CDR2 is SYGVKD. CDR3 size: 12 residues. For the CDR3, the DNA is TGTGCCATCAGTGAGCCCCCGCTGGAGCAGTACTTC. Encoded protein: CAISEPPLEQYF.

This clone was detected only once. This sequence joins TRBV6-6 and TRBJ1-4; D is unclear. Germline loops: CDR1 MNHNY, CDR2 SVGAGI (reference sequence). CDR3 size: 12 residues. V lost 4 bases and J 8 bases, leaving 8 bases between the germline ends. The CDR3 loop reads CASSSPQEKLFF. Written as DNA, the CDR3 is TGTGCCAGCAGTTCCCCACAGGAAAAACTGTTTTTT.

The rearrangement joins TRBV30 to TRBJ2-7, with 8 nucleotides matching TRBD1. The CDR3 covers 13 residues. Per the germline V gene, CDR1 is GTSNPN and CDR2 is SVGIG (reference sequence). Trimming took 2 bases from V and 4 from J; bases not matched to a gene: 4. In DNA, the CDR3 is TGTGCCTGGAGTACAGGGGGTTGGTACGAGCAGTACTTC. As protein: CAWSTGGWYEQYF. Full variable domain (rest looked up from reference TRBV30 and TRBJ2-7): SQTIHQWPATLVQPVGSPLSLECTVEGTSNPNLYWYRQAAGRGLQLLFYSVGIGQISSEVPQNLSASRPQDRQFILSSKKLLLSDSGFYLCAWSTGGWYEQYFGPGTRLTVT.

The chain has TRBV5-1 and TRBJ2-2, with a tentative D call TRBD1 (5 bases). CDR3 size: 15 residues. Trimming removed 7 bases from V and 5 bases from J, with 18 bases in between. The germline V gene encodes CDR1 SGHRS and CDR2 YFSETQ. The CDR3 spells CASEPMGSGTGELFF. CDR3 coding DNA: TGCGCCAGCGAACCTATGGGATCAGGGACCGGGGAGCTGTTTTTT. The full variable domain, its missing parts supplied by reference TRBV5-1 and TRBJ2-2, is KAGVTQTPRYLIKTRGQQVTLSCSPISGHRSVSWYQQTPGQGLQFLFEYFSETQRNKGNFPGRFSGRQFSNSRSEMNVSTLELGDSALYLCASEPMGSGTGELFFGEGSRLTVL.

V is TRBV5-6 and J is TRBJ2-5; 7 bases match TRBD1. The CDR3 covers 15 residues. The V and J ends lost 0 bases and 2 bases, in that order; junction bases with no gene match: 4. CDR1 and CDR2 (germline): SGHDT, YYEEEE. This chain's CDR3 is CASSLGQGIQETQYF. CDR3 sequence (DNA): TGTGCCAGCAGCTTGGGACAGGGAATTCAAGAGACCCAGTACTTC.